Included here is one T cell receptor (beta chain) sequence, with context. These data belong to a study of blood T cell repertoires in COVID-19. Overall study: Italy, Spain and the United States were the sources of the convalescent and acute COVID-19 samples. Sources were T cells, B-cell-depleted T cells, or PBMCs; the material itself was cDNA or gDNA.

Source study methods: Reference gene primer amplification gave nucleated cell count estimates. TCRdb keeps only in-frame clones here, not all; method: immunoSEQ multiplex PCR. The DNA gave D and trimming, while V, J and clone size come from that table. The table records about 380,000 clones, nearly 90% of them present only once. V was trimmed by 1 base and J by 6 bases, leaving 12 bases between them. The CDR3 spans 15 residues. Germline loops: CDR1 LGHNA, CDR2 YSLEER. This chain uses TRBV4-3 with TRBJ1-4, with D possibly TRBD1 on 5 matching bases. The specimen was peripheral blood. This clonotype was obtained from a man aged 18 to 35 with active or convalescent COVID-19. This CDR3 is CASSQGFGQHEKLFF. In DNA, the CDR3 is TGCGCCAGCAGCCAAGGGTTCGGACAACATGAAAAACTGTTTTTT.